The rows below give T cell receptor beta chains drawn from one sample of a study of cytomegalovirus exposure and HLA in healthy donors. Clones were read by immunoSEQ multiplex PCR, and TCRdb kept only the in-frame ones, dropping some. The table has about 150,000 clones, about 86% seen once. The specimen was PBMCs. The receptors come from a human donor in good health. Both conserved end residues are part of each CDR3. A D gene is named only where the DNA matches it firmly. The size entry is marked missing in some rows and otherwise reads once, few, many or a size class.

d_gene: .
abundance: .
j_gene: TRBJ2-1
v_gene: TRBV6-1
CDR3nt: TGTGCCACCTGGCCCGGCGGGACAGTCATCAATGAGCAGTTCTTC
CDR3aa: CATWPGGTVINEQFF

d_gene: TRBD1
abundance: once
j_gene: TRBJ1-1
v_gene: TRBV4-1
CDR3nt: TGCGCCAGCAGCCAAGATTCACGAAACAGGGGAGCTTTCTTT
CDR3aa: CASSQDSRNRGAFF

d_gene: TRBD2
abundance: .
j_gene: TRBJ2-1
v_gene: TRBV6-6
CDR3nt: TGTGCCAGGGAGGGACTAGCGGAGTTCTTC
CDR3aa: CAREGLAEFF

d_gene: TRBD1
abundance: .
j_gene: TRBJ1-5
v_gene: TRBV28
CDR3nt: TGTGCCAGCAGTTGGGACAGACCTAATCAGCCCCAGCATTTT
CDR3aa: CASSWDRPNQPQHF

d_gene: .
abundance: .
j_gene: TRBJ1-2
v_gene: TRBV5-1
CDR3nt: TGCGCCAGCAGCTGGGGCTTGGTAAAGGATGGCTACACCTTC
CDR3aa: CASSWGLVKDGYTF

d_gene: TRBD2
abundance: .
j_gene: TRBJ2-3
v_gene: TRBV6-1
CDR3nt: TGTGCCAGCAGTGACACCGGCCTAGCGGGAGTTACGCAGTATTTT
CDR3aa: CASSDTGLAGVTQYF

d_gene: TRBD1
abundance: .
j_gene: TRBJ2-7
v_gene: TRBV30
CDR3nt: TGTGCCTGGAGTACCGGACAGGGACCAAACTACGAGCAGTACTTC
CDR3aa: CAWSTGQGPNYEQYF

d_gene: .
abundance: .
j_gene: TRBJ2-4
v_gene: TRBV5-1
CDR3nt: TGCGCCAGCAGCCCAGAATCTCCCAAAAACATTCAGTACTTC
CDR3aa: CASSPESPKNIQYF

d_gene: .
abundance: .
j_gene: TRBJ1-3
v_gene: TRBV12-5
CDR3nt: TGTGCTAGTGGTTTGGTACTGGAGGGCCTCTCTGGAAACACCATATATTTT
CDR3aa: CASGLVLEGLSGNTIYF

d_gene: TRBD1
abundance: .
j_gene: TRBJ2-1
v_gene: TRBV30
CDR3nt: TGTGCCTCTGGGACAGGTTCATGGGATGAGCAGTTCTTC
CDR3aa: CASGTGSWDEQFF